This T cell receptor beta chain is drawn from a study of cytomegalovirus exposure and HLA in healthy donors. Comments on this clone: The antigen is undetermined.

Researchers ran the PCR with 60 Vbeta and 13 Jbeta primers. The repertoire was sequenced with immunoSEQ multiplex PCR; TCRdb's copy has only in-frame clones and lacks some. The sample has some 39,000 clones. Study-level points and caveats: Within an earlier analysis, most TCR beta V segments proved productive either about 87% or about 30% of the time. TCR association rates varied by HLA locus in a later analysis, with DRB1 highest and HLA-C lowest.

Specimen: PBMCs. The sequence came from a young man in good health and CMV-seronegative.

For the CDR3, the DNA is TGTGCCAGCAGCTTAGCATTCGGGAAGGGTCAGCCCCAGCATTTT. Protein: CASSLAFGKGQPQHF. The genes are TRBV7-2 and TRBJ1-5; D uncertain. The length of the CDR3 is 15 residues. V was clipped by 0 bases and J by 6 bases, with 12 bases between them. Germline CDR1 and CDR2: SGHTA and FQGNSA.